Listed below are T cell receptor beta chains from one sample, sequenced in a study of OX40 agonist ivuxolimab in advanced cancers. Libraries were prepared by immunoSEQ multiplex PCR; TCRdb keeps only in-frame clonotypes and omits some of them. The sample consists of over 60,000 clones, just under 95% of them appearing once. The sample in question was CD4+ or CD8+ T cells sorted from blood, obtained in a trial of the OX40 agonist ivuxolimab. These TCRs come from an adult with an advanced solid tumor such as melanoma, head and neck, liver or kidney cancer. Both conserved end residues are part of each CDR3. Each record gives: J gene, clone size, D gene, V gene, CDR3 DNA, CDR3 protein. A D gene is named only where the DNA matches it firmly. Size values are once, few and many counts, or a class for expanded clones, and some rows have none.

>TRBJ2-1|once|.|TRBV4-1
TGCGCCAGCAGCCAAGGGGAAGGACTCTTCGGCTCCTACAATGAGCAGTTCTTC
CASSQGEGLFGSYNEQFF
>TRBJ2-3|.|.|TRBV28
TGTGCCAGCAGTTTATGGGAGAGGGGCGGTCCCACAGATACGCAGTATTTT
CASSLWERGGPTDTQYF
>TRBJ2-3|.|.|TRBV9
TGTGCCAGCAGCACAGCGGCCGCCACAGATACGCAGTATTTT
CASSTAAATDTQYF
>TRBJ2-1|.|TRBD1|TRBV6-4
TGTGCCAGCAGTGACTACGGACAGGTCCAGTTCTTC
CASSDYGQVQFF
>TRBJ1-5|.|TRBD1|TRBV5-5
TGTGCCAGCAGCTTGGGGAGGGACAGGGGGCGCCGGGGTCAGCCCCAGCATTTT
CASSLGRDRGRRGQPQHF
>TRBJ2-3|.|TRBD2|TRBV14
TGTGCCAGCAGCCGGCGGGACGGGATTGTTGCGGGAGGGCCCTGGACAGATACGCAGTATTTT
CASSRRDGIVAGGPWTDTQYF
>TRBJ1-5|few|.|TRBV10-3
TGTGCCATCAGTGAAGAAGGCCCTTTGGGTGATCAGCCCCAGCATTTT
CAISEEGPLGDQPQHF
>TRBJ1-1|.|TRBD1|TRBV5-1
TGCGCCAGCAGACTTGGAGAAGGAGACAGGGGGGACACTGAAGCTTTCTTT
CASRLGEGDRGDTEAFF
>TRBJ2-1|.|TRBD2|TRBV4-3
TGCGCCAGCAGCCAAGTAGCGGGGAATGAGCAGTTCTTC
CASSQVAGNEQFF
>TRBJ2-7|.|.|TRBV19
TGTGCCAGTAGTACGGACTTAACCTACGAGCAGTACTTC
CASSTDLTYEQYF
>TRBJ2-7|.|TRBD1|TRBV7-6
TGTGCCACAAGAGGAGGGACAGGGAGATTCGACGAGCAGTACTTC
CATRGGTGRFDEQYF
>TRBJ2-5|.|.|TRBV9
TGTGCCAGCAGCGTAGGAGGCAGGGGGGGTACGGAGACCCAGTACTTC
CASSVGGRGGTETQYF
>TRBJ2-1|once|.|TRBV5-1
TGCGCCAGCAGCTTGGTTGAGGCAGGGTGGTACAATGAGCAGTTCTTC
CASSLVEAGWYNEQFF
>TRBJ2-7|.|.|TRBV7-3
TGTGCCAGCAGTCTACAACCCGGGGGTGCCGAGCAGTACTTC
CASSLQPGGAEQYF
>TRBJ2-2|.|TRBD1|TRBV7-2
TGTGCCAGCAGCCCGGGACAGGGGGCTCCCGGGGAGCTGTTTTTT
CASSPGQGAPGELFF
>TRBJ2-6|.|.|TRBV7-2
TGTGCCAGCAGCTTATTTCCGCCTGGGGCCAACGTCCTGACTTTC
CASSLFPPGANVLTF
>TRBJ1-3|.|.|TRBV6-1
TGTGCCAGCAGTGAAGGAACGACCTCCTCTGGAAACACCATATATTTT
CASSEGTTSSGNTIYF
>TRBJ2-7|.|TRBD1|TRBV7-9
TGTGCCAGCAGTTCCGGGACAGGGATCTCCTACGAGCAGTACTTC
CASSSGTGISYEQYF
>TRBJ2-7|.|TRBD2|TRBV7-2
TGTGCCAGCAGCAGCGTTAGCGGGAGGGGGTACGAGCAGTACTTC
CASSSVSGRGYEQYF
>TRBJ2-5|.|.|TRBV6-5
TGTGCCAGCCACTCCCTAGCAGGGGGGGAGACCCAGTACTTC
CASHSLAGGETQYF
>TRBJ2-1|.|.|TRBV4-1
TGCGCCAGCAGCCAAGGGGGTAGCGGACTCAATGAGCAGTTCTTC
CASSQGGSGLNEQFF
>TRBJ2-7|.|TRBD2|TRBV19
TGTGCCAGTAGTATCACCGGGACTAGCGGGTACGAGCAGTACTTC
CASSITGTSGYEQYF
>TRBJ1-5|.|TRBD1|TRBV5-1
TGCGCCAGCAGCCCCTCAGGGGGCCAGGGGCCCCAGCATTTT
CASSPSGGQGPQHF
>TRBJ2-1|.|.|TRBV10-3
TGTGCCATCGGGACAAGCTCCTACAATGAGCAGTTCTTC
CAIGTSSYNEQFF
>TRBJ2-7|.|.|TRBV13
TGTGCCAGCCGAAAAGACAACTACGAGCAGTACTTC
CASRKDNYEQYF
>TRBJ2-6|.|TRBD1|TRBV13
TGTGCCAGCAGCTTAGGCGCCAGGGGGCGTGGGGCCAACGTCCTGACTTTC
CASSLGARGRGANVLTF
>TRBJ2-7|.|.|TRBV27
TGTGCCAGCAAACGGGACCAGGAGTACTTC
CASKRDQEYF
>TRBJ1-2|.|.|TRBV6-5
TGTGCCAGCATGGGGCTGAACGGCTACACCTTC
CASMGLNGYTF
>TRBJ2-5|.|TRBD2|TRBV7-9
TGTGCCAGCAGCTTAGTTCTAGCGGGGGAGGAGACCCAGTACTTC
CASSLVLAGEETQYF
>TRBJ1-1|.|.|TRBV7-9
TGTGCCAGCAGCTTAGCCTGGGGGGCGGCCACTGAAGCTTTCTTT
CASSLAWGAATEAFF
>TRBJ2-3|.|TRBD2|TRBV14
TGTGCCAGCAGCCAAGTCTGGGGGACTAGTCTGACAAGCACAGATACGCAGTATTTT
CASSQVWGTSLTSTDTQYF
>TRBJ2-3|.|.|TRBV19
TGTGCCAGTAGTTCACTACCGGGACCAACAGATACGCAGTATTTT
CASSSLPGPTDTQYF
>TRBJ1-3|.|.|TRBV29-1
TGCAGCGTTGCTGTCGCTGGCAACACCATATATTTT
CSVAVAGNTIYF
>TRBJ2-7|.|.|TRBV19
TGTGCCAGTAGTATGGCGGGGGCTCCAGCCTACGAGCAGTACTTC
CASSMAGAPAYEQYF
>TRBJ2-5|.|.|TRBV4-1
TGCGCCAGCAGCCAAGCAGGGTCTAAGCAGACCCAGTACTTC
CASSQAGSKQTQYF
>TRBJ2-7|.|TRBD1|TRBV4-1
TGCGCCAGCAGCCCCACTGCAGGCAGGGGGCGCGGCTACGAGCAGTACTTC
CASSPTAGRGRGYEQYF
>TRBJ2-3|.|.|TRBV28
TGTGCCAGCAGTTCCCGGGACCGAGATACGCAGTATTTT
CASSSRDRDTQYF
>TRBJ2-4|.|.|TRBV7-6
TGTGCCAGCAGCTTAAACCAGGGCCGGAACATTCAGTACTTC
CASSLNQGRNIQYF
>TRBJ2-3|.|TRBD2|TRBV2
TGTGCCAGCAGTGTGTCGGGCGGGGGAAGCACAGATACGCAGTATTTT
CASSVSGGGSTDTQYF
>TRBJ2-2|.|TRBD1|TRBV7-9
TGTGCCAGCAGAACCGGGACAGGGAACACCGGGGAGCTGTTTTTT
CASRTGTGNTGELFF
>TRBJ2-2|.|.|TRBV6-5
TGTGCCAGCAGCCCTTTAGCCACCGGGGAGCTGTTTTTT
CASSPLATGELFF
>TRBJ2-3|.|.|TRBV4-3
TGCGCCAGCAGCCAAGATTCAGCAGATACGCAGTATTTT
CASSQDSADTQYF
>TRBJ1-1|few|.|TRBV4-2
TGTGCCAGCAGCCAAGAAAAGGCGTACTCAAACACTGAAGCTTTCTTT
CASSQEKAYSNTEAFF
>TRBJ2-1|.|.|TRBV19
TGTGCCAGTCATACGTCGGGTATGGTTTGGGACAATGAGCAGTTCTTC
CASHTSGMVWDNEQFF
>TRBJ2-3|.|TRBD2|TRBV9
TGTGCCAGCAGCCATAAGACTAGCGGGGTCGAATCAGATACGCAGTATTTT
CASSHKTSGVESDTQYF
>TRBJ2-7|.|TRBD2|TRBV5-4
TGTGCCAGCAGCGAGGGACTAGCGATTGCCTACGAGCAGTACTTC
CASSEGLAIAYEQYF
>TRBJ2-5|.|.|TRBV13
TGTGCCAGCAGGGAGGGGGAGACCCAGTACTTC
CASREGETQYF
>TRBJ2-1|.|TRBD2|TRBV6-7
TGTGCCAGCAGTTACTCGAAAACTAGCGGGAGGGCCTACAATGAGCAGTTCTTC
CASSYSKTSGRAYNEQFF
>TRBJ2-3|.|.|TRBV7-2
TGTGCCAGCCAAGCAATAGATACGCAGTATTTT
CASQAIDTQYF
>TRBJ2-5|.|.|TRBV21-1
TGTGCCAGCAGCAAAGGGGTCGGAGAGACCCAGTACTTC
CASSKGVGETQYF
>TRBJ2-3|.|TRBD2|TRBV6-6
TGTGCCAGCACGCTAGCGGGGGGCCTAGATACGCAGTATTTT
CASTLAGGLDTQYF